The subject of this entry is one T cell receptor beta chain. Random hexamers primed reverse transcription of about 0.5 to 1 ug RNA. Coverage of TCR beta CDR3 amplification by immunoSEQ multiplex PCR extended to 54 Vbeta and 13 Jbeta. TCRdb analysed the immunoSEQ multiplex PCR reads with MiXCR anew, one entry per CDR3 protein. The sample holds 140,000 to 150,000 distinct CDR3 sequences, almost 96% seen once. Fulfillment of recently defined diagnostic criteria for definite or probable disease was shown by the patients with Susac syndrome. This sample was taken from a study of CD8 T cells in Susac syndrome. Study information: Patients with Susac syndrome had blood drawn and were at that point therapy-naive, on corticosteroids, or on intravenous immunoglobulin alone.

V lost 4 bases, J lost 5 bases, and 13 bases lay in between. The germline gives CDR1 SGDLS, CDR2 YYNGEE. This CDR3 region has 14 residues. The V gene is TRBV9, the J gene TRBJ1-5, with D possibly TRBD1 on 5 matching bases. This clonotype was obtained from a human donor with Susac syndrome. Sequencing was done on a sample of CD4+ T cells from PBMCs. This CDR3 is CASSRGSRDQPQHF. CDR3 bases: TGTGCCAGCAGCAGGGGTTCAAGGGATCAGCCCCAGCATTTT.